This T cell receptor beta chain was recorded in a study of blood T cell repertoires in COVID-19. The overall study: The United States, Italy and Spain supplied acute and convalescent COVID-19 samples. From T cells, B-cell-depleted T cells, or PBMCs came the material, which was cDNA or gDNA.

As processed by the authors: Reference gene primer amplification gave nucleated cell count estimates. Profiled with immunoSEQ multiplex PCR; TCRdb holds only in-frame clones, not every one. D and trimming were read from the DNA, whereas the V and J calls and clone size are those reported in that table. The sample has about 250,000 clones, roughly 83% seen once. Recruited during active infection, patients (from Seattle) were subsequently followed longitudinally. The CDR3 spans 14 residues. The germline V gene has CDR1 SGHTA and CDR2 FQGNSA. Trimming took 0 bases from V and 0 from J, leaving 5 bases between them.

The sample taken for sequencing was peripheral blood. The sequence came from an elderly woman with COVID-19, enrolled during active disease. J is TRBJ1-1 and V is TRBV7-2; D is unclear. CDR3 sequence reads: CASSLALLNTEAFF. The CDR3 coding sequence is TGTGCCAGCAGCTTAGCGCTATTGAACACTGAAGCTTTCTTT.